The next 20 T cell receptor beta chains were all read from a single sample in a study of immune evolution from preneoplasia to lung adenocarcinoma. TCRdb keeps only in-frame clones here, not all; method: immunoSEQ multiplex PCR. The table lists roughly 7,800 clones, 72% of them singletons, with 10% to 11% in the top ten. Sequencing was done on a sample of FFPE lung adenocarcinoma in situ tissue. The receptors come from an older donor with lung adenocarcinoma. Some clones in this sample may be carry-over from other donors' samples.

This clone was detected only a few times. The chain is built from TRBV5-4 and TRBJ2-3; D unclear. The CDR3 covers 13 residues. Germline CDR1 reads SGHNT; CDR2 reads YYREEE (reference sequence). Trimming cost V 3 bases and J 6 bases, with 11 bases left between them. CDR3 DNA: TGTGCCAGCAGCTCGGACCTGTGGGATACGCAGTATTTT. It codes for CASSSDLWDTQYF.

For this clone: One junction end disagrees with the germline gene, perhaps due to a read error. The rearrangement joins TRBV6-5 to TRBJ1-6; D ambiguous. Germline loops: CDR1 MNHEY, CDR2 SVGAGI. The CDR3 runs to 15 residues. DNA for the CDR3: TGTGCCAGCACCATCCATCCACAGTGGATTTCATCCCTCCACTTT. This codes for CASTIHPQWISSLHF.

The genes are TRBV7-9 and TRBJ1-2; D call uncertain. CDR3 length: 11 amino acids. Trimming removed 11 bases at V and 6 bases at J, with 13 bases between. CDR1 SEHNR and CDR2 FQNEAQ come from the germline V gene (reference sequence). The CDR3 nucleotides are TGTGCCGCCTTAGGAACGAATGGCTACACCTTC. This sequence encodes CAALGTNGYTF.

The V and J genes are TRBV5-1 and TRBJ1-2, with TRBD1 identical over 10 bases. V was clipped by 2 bases and J by 7 bases; unmatched bases: 5. Looked up from germline, CDR1 is SGHRS and CDR2 is YFSETQ. There are 14 residues in the CDR3. DNA for the CDR3: TGCGCCAGCAGCTTTGGGACAGGGGTAATTGGCTACACCTTC. Protein sequence: CASSFGTGVIGYTF. The entire variable domain, with the rest obtained from reference TRBV5-1 and TRBJ1-2, is as follows: KAGVTQTPRYLIKTRGQQVTLSCSPISGHRSVSWYQQTPGQGLQFLFEYFSETQRNKGNFPGRFSGRQFSNSRSEMNVSTLELGDSALYLCASSFGTGVIGYTFGSGTRLTVV.

This rearrangement joins TRBV5-1 to TRBJ1-1, with 8 bases fitting TRBD1. The germline V gene encodes CDR1 SGHRS and CDR2 YFSETQ. V dropped 0 bases and J dropped 0; count of bases not matched to a gene: 10. The CDR3 extends over 18 amino acids. The CDR3, as DNA: TGCGCCAGCAGCTTGGGCTCAGGGGGCGCAGGCATGAACACTGAAGCTTTCTTT. Its protein is CASSLGSGGAGMNTEAFF.

The V call is TRBV30, the J call TRBJ1-3; 7 bases map to TRBD1. The CDR3 runs to 14 residues. Germline V gives CDR1 GTSNPN, CDR2 SVGIG (reference sequence). V lost 2 bases, J lost 2 bases, and 3 bases stayed unmatched. The CDR3 here is CAWSRQGAGNTIYF. CDR3 nucleotides: TGTGCCTGGAGTAGGCAGGGGGCTGGAAACACCATATATTTT.

A word on this clone: Just one base apart from a much larger clone, this may be a read error. The chain employs TRBV7-9 and TRBJ1-4, with D possibly TRBD1 on 5 matching bases. CDR1 and CDR2 (germline): SEHNR, FQNEAQ (reference sequence). The CDR3 covers 12 residues. DNA for the CDR3: TGTGCCAACAGCCCGGGACTCGAAAAACTGTTTTTT. This sequence encodes CANSPGLEKLFF. Complete variable domain (other parts from reference TRBV7-9 and TRBJ1-4): DTGVSQNPRHKITKRGQNVTFRCDPISEHNRLYWYRQTLGQGPEFLTYFQNEAQLEKSRLLSDRFSAERPKGSFSTLEIQRTEQGDSAMYLCANSPGLEKLFFGSGTQLSVL.

The chain is built from TRBV28 and TRBJ2-5; either TRBD1 or TRBD2 may supply D (6 bases each). Germline V gene lookup returns CDR1 MDHEN and CDR2 SYDVKM. Trimming took off 1 base at V and 7 bases at J, with 10 bases between the two ends. This CDR3 region has 13 residues. The CDR3 region is CASSLSEGGTQYF. The DNA for the CDR3 is TGTGCCAGCAGTTTATCGGAGGGGGGGACCCAGTACTTC.

This clone has more than one count but fewer than ten. The CDR3 sequence: CASRDSTGTEAFF. CDR3 nucleotides: TGTGCCAGCAGGGACAGTACTGGCACTGAAGCTTTCTTT. The chain has TRBV2 and TRBJ1-1, with a possible D match to TRBD1 (6 bases). Trimming took off 6 bases at V and 4 bases at J, with 12 bases between the two ends. Looked up from germline, CDR1 is SNHLY and CDR2 is FYNNEI. The CDR3 has 13 amino acids.

The V call is TRBV4-1, the J call TRBJ2-5; 7 bases align to TRBD1. The CDR3 loop spans 19 amino acids. CDR1 and CDR2 from the germline V gene are MGHRA and YSYEKL. Trimming removed 3 bases from V and 2 bases from J; junction bases left unmatched: 18. CDR3 sequence reads: CASSQVIDRDTLPQETQYF. CDR3 coding DNA: TGCGCCAGCAGCCAGGTGATCGACAGGGACACTCTCCCACAAGAGACCCAGTACTTC.

CDR3 loop: CASSFSAKSEAFF. The CDR3 DNA is TGTGCCAGCAGCTTTTCGGCTAAATCAGAAGCTTTCTTT. This rearrangement joins TRBV7-8 to TRBJ1-1; D uncertain. Per the germline V gene, CDR1 is SGHVS and CDR2 is FQNEAQ. This CDR3 has 13 amino acids. Trimming removed 3 bases at V and 8 bases at J, with 13 bases between.

On this clone: Here the CDR3 omits its conserved ending phenylalanine or tryptophan, so a read error is the likely source. The rearrangement links TRBV19 to TRBJ1-5; D possibly corresponds to TRBD1 (5 bases). CDR3 length: 18 residues. Trimming stripped 3 bases from V and 3 bases from J, with 21 bases between. Germline values: CDR1 LNHDA, CDR2 SQIVND (reference sequence). The CDR3 loop is CASSIWGSVGGYNQPQHL. Written as DNA, the CDR3 is TGTGCCAGTAGTATCTGGGGCTCGGTGGGGGGTTACAATCAGCCCCAGCATCTT.

This clone has only a few counts. The V call is TRBV27, the J call TRBJ2-7, with D possibly matching TRBD1 (6 bases). From germline, CDR1 is MNHEY and CDR2 SMNVEV (reference sequence). Between the trimmed V and J ends, which lost 1 base and 2 bases, there was a span of 6 bases. The CDR3 runs to 13 residues. CDR3 region: CASSLWGPYEQYF. The CDR3 DNA reads as TGTGCCAGCAGTTTATGGGGGCCCTACGAGCAGTACTTC.

This clone was observed a handful of times. The rearrangement links TRBV4-1 to TRBJ2-7; 10 positions agree with TRBD2. Germline values: CDR1 MGHRA, CDR2 YSYEKL. The V and J ends lost 0 bases and 5 bases, in that order; junction bases with no gene match: 7. The CDR3 has 16 residues. CDR3 amino acids: CASSQDRTSGTHEQYF. DNA of the CDR3: TGCGCCAGCAGCCAAGATAGAACTAGCGGGACCCACGAGCAGTACTTC.

The rearrangement links TRBV11-2 to TRBJ2-3; D not resolved. This CDR3 comprises 12 residues. The V and J ends lost 6 bases and 0 bases respectively, with 4 bases between them. The germline gives CDR1 SGHAT, CDR2 FQNNGV. As DNA, the CDR3 is TGTGCCAGCAGACTCAGCACAGATACGCAGTATTTT. Its translation is CASRLSTDTQYF.

The rearrangement links TRBV4-2 to TRBJ1-5, with D unclear. The CDR3 length is 13 residues. Germline V gene data show CDR1 as LGHNA and CDR2 as YNFKEQ. The V and J ends lost 0 bases and 6 bases respectively, with 6 bases between them. The CDR3: CASSQDRVQPQHF. CDR3 in DNA: TGTGCCAGCAGCCAAGATCGGGTTCAGCCCCAGCATTTT.

V is TRBV11-2 and J is TRBJ1-2; 7 nucleotides line up with TRBD1. V lost 5 bases to trimming and J lost 4 bases; unmatched junction nucleotides: 7. The CDR3 contains 14 residues. Looked up from germline, CDR1 is SGHAT and CDR2 is FQNNGV. Written as DNA, the CDR3 is TGTGCCAGCAGCATCGACAGGGTGAGCTATGGCTACACCTTC. It is translated as CASSIDRVSYGYTF.

J is TRBJ1-3 and V is TRBV9; D gene ambiguous. Trimming took 0 bases from V and 3 from J, leaving 4 bases between them. Per germline, CDR1 SGDLS and CDR2 YYNGEE. The CDR3 sequence is 13 residues long. CDR3 in amino acids: CASSVGGGNTIYF. CDR3 coding DNA: TGTGCCAGCAGCGTAGGAGGTGGAAACACCATATATTTT.

The sample holds one count of this clone. This chain joins TRBV30 and TRBJ1-1; 9 bases line up with TRBD1. Per the germline V gene, CDR1 is GTSNPN and CDR2 is SVGIG (reference sequence). V lost 5 bases to trimming and J lost 4 bases; unmatched junction nucleotides: 5. The length of the CDR3 is 13 residues. The chain's CDR3 is CAWFGTGSTEAFF. CDR3 sequence (DNA): TGTGCCTGGTTTGGGACAGGGAGCACTGAAGCTTTCTTT. Variable domain in full (rest from reference TRBV30 and TRBJ1-1): SQTIHQWPATLVQPVGSPLSLECTVEGTSNPNLYWYRQAAGRGLQLLFYSVGIGQISSEVPQNLSASRPQDRQFILSSKKLLLSDSGFYLCAWFGTGSTEAFFGQGTRLTVV.

This clone was seen a handful of times. Written as DNA, the CDR3 is TGTGCCAGCAGCTCCGTTACGGGACAACAAGAGACCCAGTACTTC. Protein: CASSSVTGQQETQYF. This chain connects TRBV7-9 to TRBJ2-5; the D gene is possibly TRBD1 (6 bases). Germline V gene sequence: CDR1 SEHNR, CDR2 FQNEAQ (reference sequence). This CDR3 spans 15 amino acids. The V gene lost 4 bases and the J gene lost 2 bases, with 14 bases spanning the gap.